This entry lists 8 T cell receptor beta chains sequenced from one sample in a study of blood T cell repertoires in COVID-19. TCRdb's copy holds only in-frame clones and misses some; the assay was immunoSEQ multiplex PCR. The data hold approximately 58,000 clones, with about 83% observed a single time. Sequenced input: peripheral blood. These receptors all stem from a middle-aged man with active COVID-19.

This clone was seen a handful of times. This chain links TRBV7-9 with TRBJ2-1; 10 bases are shared with TRBD2. V dropped 5 bases and J dropped 4; count of bases not matched to a gene: 11. The CDR3 contains 17 residues. Germline V CDR1 and CDR2: SEHNR, FQNEAQ (reference sequence). The CDR3 loop reads CASSPPRLAGGYNEQFF. The CDR3 region has the DNA TGTGCCAGCAGCCCGCCTAGACTAGCGGGTGGATACAATGAGCAGTTCTTC.

This chain links TRBV7-8 with TRBJ2-7; D perhaps matches TRBD1 (6 bases). Trimming removed 0 bases from V and 3 bases from J, with 15 bases in between. Per germline, CDR1 SGHVS and CDR2 FQNEAQ. The CDR3 contains 16 residues. CDR3 bases: TGTGCCAGCAGCTTAGCGGGGACAAGCCTCTTCTACGAGCAGTACTTC. It is translated as CASSLAGTSLFYEQYF. Variable domain in full (rest from reference TRBV7-8 and TRBJ2-7): GAGVSQSPRYKVAKRGQDVALRCDPISGHVSLFWYQQALGQGPEFLTYFQNEAQLDKSGLPSDRFFAERPEGSVSTLKIQRTQQEDSAVYLCASSLAGTSLFYEQYFGPGTRLTVT.

This clone was detected only a few times. This chain links TRBV28 with TRBJ2-3, with D tentatively TRBD2 (5 bases). Per the germline V gene, CDR1 is MDHEN and CDR2 is SYDVKM. The CDR3 is made up of 15 amino acids. Trimming shortened V by 7 bases and J by 1 base, and 15 bases separated the two germline ends. The CDR3 here is CASTPIRAGTDTQYF. CDR3 nucleotide sequence: TGTGCCAGCACCCCGATTAGAGCGGGCACAGATACGCAGTATTTT.

This sequence joins TRBV7-6 and TRBJ1-1; the match to TRBD1 covers 8 bases. Germline CDR1 and CDR2: SGHVS and FNYEAQ. The CDR3 sequence is 14 residues long. V dropped 4 bases and J dropped 3; count of bases not matched to a gene: 4. Written as DNA, the CDR3 is TGTGCCAGCAGCTCGATGACAGGGGACACTGAAGCTTTCTTT. Protein sequence: CASSSMTGDTEAFF.

The rearrangement joins TRBV5-1 to TRBJ1-4; unclear D gene. Germline CDR1 reads SGHRS; CDR2 reads YFSETQ. V lost 1 base to trimming and J lost 8 bases, with 15 bases between them. The length of the CDR3 is 15 residues. The CDR3 protein is CASSLFRGREEKLFF. The CDR3 region has the DNA TGCGCCAGCAGCTTGTTCCGGGGAAGAGAGGAAAAACTGTTTTTT.

This chain uses TRBV3-1 (or the pseudogene TRBV3-2) with TRBJ2-1; no clear D gene. In germline, CDR1 is LGHDT, CDR2 YNNKEL (reference sequence). Trimming took off 4 bases at V and 4 bases at J, with 8 bases between the two ends. This CDR3 contains 13 residues. CDR3 sequence (DNA): TGTGCCAGCAGCCCCGTGGAGTACAATGAGCAGTTCTTC. Protein product: CASSPVEYNEQFF.

The V and J genes are TRBV30 and TRBJ1-2; D may be TRBD1 (6 bases). The germline CDR1 and CDR2 sequences are GTSNPN and SVGIG (reference sequence). V lost 3 bases, J lost 5 bases, and 10 bases lay in between. CDR3 length: 12 residues. The CDR3 bases are TGTGCCTGGAGCGCAGGGGAGTATGGCTACACCTTC. Translating it yields CAWSAGEYGYTF.

This clone has only one observation. V is TRBV7-6 and J is TRBJ2-2; 9 bases are a match to TRBD1. The CDR3 length is 16 residues. V dropped 3 bases and J dropped 3; count of bases not matched to a gene: 5. Germline assignment: CDR1 SGHVS and CDR2 FNYEAQ. The CDR3 here is CASSFTGGADTGELFF. Here the CDR3 DNA reads TGTGCCAGCAGCTTTACAGGGGGCGCGGACACCGGGGAGCTGTTTTTT.